Below are 9 T cell receptor beta chains sequenced from a single sample in a study of shared clonotypes between healthy human individuals. Libraries were prepared by immunoSEQ multiplex PCR; TCRdb keeps only in-frame clonotypes and omits some of them. The table shows 2 million to 2.5 million clones, with less than 95% occurring only once. Sequenced sample: naive CD4+ T cells from PBMCs. This sample's subset: CD45RA+ positively selected. These TCRs come from a man aged 18 to 29 in good health. Some clones in this sample may be carry-over from other donors' samples.

The CDR3 loop reads CASRGLGLSTDTQYF. As DNA, the CDR3 is TGTGCCAGCAGGGGTCTTGGACTAAGCACAGATACGCAGTATTTT. The chain carries TRBV5-4 and TRBJ2-3, with TRBD2 as a possible D gene (6 bases). The CDR3 totals 15 residues. Germline V gene data show CDR1 as SGHNT and CDR2 as YYREEE (reference sequence). The ends were cut back, 5 bases at V and 0 bases at J, with 13 bases in the middle.

The V and J genes are TRBV18 and TRBJ1-1; the D is unclear. V dropped 3 bases and J dropped 3 bases, with 8 bases sitting between them. The V gene's germline CDR1 is KGHSH and CDR2 LQKENI. The CDR3 consists of 13 residues. DNA of the CDR3: TGTGCCAGCTCACCCGAACGGGACACTGAAGCTTTCTTT. It encodes CASSPERDTEAFF. The variable domain in full, with the rest retrieved from reference TRBV18 and TRBJ1-1, is NAGVMQNPRHLVRRRGQEARLRCSPMKGHSHVYWYRQLPEEGLKFMVYLQKENIIDESGMPKERFSAEFPKEGPSILRIQQVVRGDSAAYFCASSPERDTEAFFGQGTRLTVV.

CDR3 nucleotide sequence: TGCGCCAGCAGCTTGGAGGGGGGCTGGTACGAGCAGTACTTC. Translation: CASSLEGGWYEQYF. This chain uses TRBV5-1 with TRBJ2-7; D is possibly TRBD1 or TRBD2 (6 bases each). This CDR3 region has 14 residues. CDR1 SGHRS and CDR2 YFSETQ come from the germline V gene. V lost 0 bases and J lost 4, with 11 bases in between.

The CDR3 DNA is TGTGCCATCAGTGAGCGACAGATGAACACTGAAGCTTTCTTT. Protein sequence: CAISERQMNTEAFF. The chain has TRBV10-3 and TRBJ1-1; weak D call: TRBD1 (5 bases). The germline CDR1 and CDR2 sequences are ENHRY and SYGVKD. Trimming took 2 bases from V and 0 from J, leaving 7 bases between them. The CDR3 consists of 14 residues.

This chain links TRBV5-1 with TRBJ1-1; 10 bases are shared with TRBD1. CDR1 and CDR2 from the germline V gene are SGHRS and YFSETQ. The CDR3 loop spans 15 amino acids. V gave up 4 bases and J gave up 1 base; unmatched junction bases: 4. This CDR3 reads CASSGGQGKNTEAFF. Here the CDR3 DNA reads TGCGCCAGCAGCGGGGGACAGGGGAAGAACACTGAAGCTTTCTTT.

This sequence joins TRBV12-5 and TRBJ2-6; a weak D match, TRBD1 (6 bases). Trimming took 6 bases from V and 1 from J, leaving 13 bases between them. The CDR3 runs 16 residues. CDR1 is LGHNT, CDR2 FRNRAP, per germline. This chain's CDR3 is CASGFDTGSGANVLTF. The CDR3 DNA sequence: TGTGCTAGTGGATTTGATACAGGGTCTGGGGCCAACGTCCTGACTTTC.

This rearrangement joins TRBV28 to TRBJ1-1; D remains unclear. There are 14 residues in the CDR3. V lost 2 bases and J 5 bases, leaving 12 bases between the germline ends. CDR1 MDHEN and CDR2 SYDVKM come from the germline V gene. This CDR3 is CASSLGGRKTEAFF. CDR3 bases: TGTGCCAGCAGTTTAGGCGGCAGGAAAACTGAAGCTTTCTTT.

J is TRBJ1-3 and V is TRBV21-1. TRBV21-1 is labeled a pseudogene. The CDR3 totals 17 residues. CDR3 in DNA: TGTGCCAGCAGCAAAAGGTCCTGCGCGGGGCGAGAAAACACCATATATTTT. Its protein product is CASSKRSCAGRENTIYF.

The chain carries TRBV7-2 and TRBJ2-7, with D uncertain. Trimming took 0 bases from V and 2 from J, leaving 14 bases between them. The CDR3 covers 16 residues. The germline CDR1 and CDR2 sequences are SGHTA and FQGNSA. The chain's CDR3 is CASSLAGGRQTYEQYF. The CDR3 DNA sequence: TGTGCCAGCAGCTTAGCGGGCGGCCGCCAAACCTACGAGCAGTACTTC.